What follows describes a single T cell receptor (beta chain). The antigen remains unidentified. The assay, immunoSEQ v3.0, was run at survey level. Repertoires were generated with immunoSEQ multiplex PCR, while TCRdb's copy carries only in-frame clones and drops some. This table holds some 16,000 clones, around four fifths found once. These data belong to a study of long-term antiretroviral therapy in people with HIV. The study's findings and limits: Those clones which expanded before ART made up the dominant part of the repertoire at all time points. Blood dating 2004 to 2017 may reflect older ART regimens.

Per donor, a minimum of one pre-ART and a minimum of two post-ART PBMC samples were available. Going into DNA extraction, samples held about 0.95-10 million cryopreserved PBMC. The TCR originated in a man aged 35-49 years with HIV. The sample was unsorted PBMCs, taken 2.1 years after starting antiretroviral therapy.

CDR3 sequence: CASSPHTANTEAFF. The CDR3 DNA sequence: TGTGCCAGCAGTCCCCACACCGCGAACACTGAAGCTTTCTTT. The chain employs TRBV28 and TRBJ1-1; D gene unclear. V was shortened by 5 bases and J by 1 base, with 11 bases between the two germline ends. Germline V gene lookup returns CDR1 MDHEN and CDR2 SYDVKM. This CDR3 spans 14 amino acids.